This T cell receptor beta chain was captured in a study of tumor and adjacent non-tumor tissue in lung cancer. Study results and caveats: Patients with more diverse tumor TCRs had worse survival. TCR diversity was significantly greater in tumor than normal lung tissue. Tumor repertoires had a smaller top 100 clone share than normal lung.

As concerns this clonotype: What it binds is unknown. A much larger clone differs from this one at a single base, so this may be a read error.

The library came from three nested PCR rounds adapted from ARM-PCR protocols. Each CDR3 protein gets one entry after TCRdb re-called the multiplex PCR reads with MiXCR. The sample holds roughly 75,000 distinct CDR3 sequences; roughly 80% are singletons and the top ten take about half. This sample's RNA came from whole unsorted tissue. More than 3 cm separated this lung sample from the edge of the tumor. Chemotherapy-naive patients with new lung cancer underwent thoracic surgery in China, August–late 2014. Sample: distant non-tumor lung tissue. This receptor was obtained from a man aged 60 to 69 with non-small cell lung cancer.

CDR3 nucleotides: TGTGCCAACAGCCCCGCCTTGGGCGGGAGGGGAGGCAATGAGCAGTTCTTC. This gives the protein CANSPALGGRGGNEQFF. V and J are TRBV5-6 and TRBJ2-1, with 9 bases fitting TRBD2. Germline loops: CDR1 SGHDT, CDR2 YYEEEE. This CDR3 is 17 amino acids long.